Each of the 13 T cell receptor beta chains below was sequenced from the same sample in a study of beta chain features in type 1 diabetes. Since all of the isolated RNA was reverse transcribed, expressed TCRB transcripts were what got sequenced. Sequencing used immunoSEQ multiplex PCR; TCRdb keeps in-frame clones, though not all of them. The table records more than 120,000 clones, over 9.5% of them present only once. Material for sequencing was naive CD4+ T cells from blood. The receptors originated from a man aged 18 to 30 in good health.

With regard to this clone: Other DNA sequences in this sample translate to the same CDR3. The V and J genes are TRBV7-2 and TRBJ2-7; D possibly corresponds to TRBD2 (7 bases). The V gene's germline CDR1 is SGHTA and CDR2 FQGNSA. V gave up 4 bases and J gave up 5 bases, with 18 bases separating them. The CDR3 is 15 amino acids. Here the CDR3 reads CASSSRWGGRDEQYF. In nucleotides, the CDR3 is TGTGCCAGCAGCTCCAGATGGGGGGGCCGAGACGAGCAGTACTTC.

This clone was seen only a few times. The V call is TRBV6-5, the J call TRBJ1-2; weak D call: TRBD1 (6 bases). The germline V gene encodes CDR1 MNHEY and CDR2 SVGAGI. The CDR3 spans 13 residues. The V end lost 8 bases, the J end lost 5 bases, and 15 bases lay between the germline ends. CDR3 coding DNA: TGTGCCAGCCGGGAGGGGGGCAAGTATGGCTACACCTTC. Its translation: CASREGGKYGYTF.

CDR3 sequence reads: CASTKTGHEQYF. DNA for the CDR3: TGTGCCAGCACCAAGACAGGGCACGAGCAGTACTTC. The chain carries TRBV6-5 and TRBJ2-7; 7 bases match TRBD1. CDR3 size: 12 residues. V lost 7 bases and J lost 5; bases outside the gene matches: 5. Germline V gene lookup returns CDR1 MNHEY and CDR2 SVGAGI.

This clone has a handful of counts. The V call is TRBV4-1, the J call TRBJ2-5; 7 bases map to TRBD2. CDR1 MGHRA and CDR2 YSYEKL come from the germline V gene. J gave up 1 base and V 6 bases, and 8 bases lay outside the gene matches. CDR3 size: 15 residues. In DNA, the CDR3 is TGCGCCAGCAGGCGAGGGGACTACCTCCAAGAGACCCAGTACTTC. Its protein product is CASRRGDYLQETQYF.

The rearrangement links TRBV4-3 to TRBJ1-5, with 9 bases identical to TRBD1. The CDR3 is made up of 16 amino acids. The germline V gene encodes CDR1 LGHNA and CDR2 YSLEER. V was clipped by 0 bases and J by 4 bases; unmatched bases: 4. The CDR3 region is CASSQERDRVNQPQHF. The CDR3 bases are TGCGCCAGCAGCCAAGAAAGGGACAGGGTAAATCAGCCCCAGCATTTT.

The chain uses TRBV6-5 and TRBJ1-6; TRBD1 aligns across 7 bases. CDR1 MNHEY and CDR2 SVGAGI come from the germline V gene. V trimming: 6 bases; J trimming: 4 bases; junction bases outside the gene matches: 3. The CDR3 is 14 residues long. The CDR3 sequence: CASRGTAYNSPLHF. CDR3 nucleotide sequence: TGTGCCAGCAGGGGGACAGCGTATAATTCACCCCTCCACTTT.

A few counts support this clone. This chain joins TRBV23-1 and TRBJ2-7, with unresolved D. TRBV23-1 falls under the ORF class, with uncertain function. This CDR3 comprises 13 residues. V was cut by 7 bases and J by 2 bases, with 12 bases left in between. CDR3: CASIAAQTYEQYF. CDR3 DNA sequence: TGCGCCAGCATCGCGGCCCAGACCTACGAGCAGTACTTC.

In this sample, this clone turned up a few times. This chain joins TRBV6-1 and TRBJ2-7, with no clear D. Germline CDR1 is MNHNS and CDR2 is SASEGT. Trimming removed 5 bases at V and 6 bases at J, with 11 bases between. CDR3 length: 12 residues. The CDR3 reads CASSLVALEQYF. The CDR3 nucleotides read TGTGCCAGCAGTTTGGTAGCCCTCGAGCAGTACTTC.

The J gene is TRBJ1-4, the V gene TRBV9; weak D call: TRBD1 (5 bases). This CDR3 has 15 residues. Germline CDR1 and CDR2: SGDLS and YYNGEE. Trimming left V 0 bases short and J 4 bases short, with 10 bases between. The CDR3 here is CASSVDAGFNEKLFF. CDR3 DNA sequence: TGTGCCAGCAGCGTAGACGCAGGGTTTAATGAAAAACTGTTTTTT.

This clone was seen more than once but under ten times. One junction end disagrees with the germline gene, perhaps due to a read error. The gene calls are TRBV10-3 and TRBJ2-5; the match to TRBD1 covers 8 bases. The CDR3 sequence is 15 residues long. CDR1 and CDR2 from the germline V gene are ENHRY and SYGVKD. The CDR3 DNA is TGTGCCAGCAGTGACGGACAGGGAGAGGTGAAGACCCAGTACTTC. This encodes CASSDGQGEVKTQYF.

This clone was counted between two and nine times. The J gene is TRBJ2-1, the V gene TRBV6-5, with 9 nucleotides matching TRBD1. The ends lost 4 bases at V and 4 bases at J; junction bases unmatched: 8. Germline values: CDR1 MNHEY, CDR2 SVGAGI. This CDR3 has 16 amino acids. CDR3 nucleotide sequence: TGTGCCAGCAGTTCCACCGGGACAGGGCCTTACAATGAGCAGTTCTTC. It yields the protein CASSSTGTGPYNEQFF.

Only one count was recorded for this clone. The chain combines TRBV28 with TRBJ2-1; the match to TRBD2 covers 10 bases. This CDR3 spans 14 amino acids. V lost 1 base and J lost 15; bases outside the gene matches: 9. Germline CDR1 and CDR2: MDHEN and SYDVKM. The CDR3 sequence: CASSLSTGSGGSFF. The CDR3 coding sequence is TGTGCCAGCAGTTTATCCACCGGTAGCGGGGGGTCGTTCTTC.

The chain employs TRBV7-2 and TRBJ2-7; D gene uncertain. CDR1 and CDR2 (germline): SGHTA, FQGNSA. There are 13 residues in the CDR3. V was pared by 4 bases and J by 6 bases, with 13 bases between. CDR3 sequence (DNA): TGTGCCAGCAGCTCTAGTCATGCGCTCGAGCAGTACTTC. Its protein product is CASSSSHALEQYF.